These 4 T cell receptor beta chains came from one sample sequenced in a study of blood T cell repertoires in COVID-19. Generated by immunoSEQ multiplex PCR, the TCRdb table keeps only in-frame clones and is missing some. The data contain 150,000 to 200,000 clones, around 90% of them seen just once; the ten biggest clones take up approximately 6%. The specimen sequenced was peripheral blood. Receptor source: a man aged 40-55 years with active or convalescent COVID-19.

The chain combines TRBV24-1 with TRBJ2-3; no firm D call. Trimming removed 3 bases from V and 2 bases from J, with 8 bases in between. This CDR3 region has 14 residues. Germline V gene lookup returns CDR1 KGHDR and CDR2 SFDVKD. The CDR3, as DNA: TGTGCCACCAGTGATCCCTCTATCACAGATACGCAGTATTTT. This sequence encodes CATSDPSITDTQYF.

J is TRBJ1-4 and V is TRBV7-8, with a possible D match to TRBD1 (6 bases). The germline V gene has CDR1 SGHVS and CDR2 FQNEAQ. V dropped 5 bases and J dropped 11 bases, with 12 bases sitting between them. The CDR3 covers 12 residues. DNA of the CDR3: TGTGCCAGCAGCCAGTATACAGGGAAACTGTTTTTT. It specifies CASSQYTGKLFF.

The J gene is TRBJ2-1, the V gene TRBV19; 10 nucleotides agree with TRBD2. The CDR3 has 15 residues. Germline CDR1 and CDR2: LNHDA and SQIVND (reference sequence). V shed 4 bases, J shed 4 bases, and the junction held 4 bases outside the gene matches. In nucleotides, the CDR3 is TGTGCCAGTAGTAGGAGCGGGAGGGATTACAATGAGCAGTTCTTC. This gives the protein CASSRSGRDYNEQFF.

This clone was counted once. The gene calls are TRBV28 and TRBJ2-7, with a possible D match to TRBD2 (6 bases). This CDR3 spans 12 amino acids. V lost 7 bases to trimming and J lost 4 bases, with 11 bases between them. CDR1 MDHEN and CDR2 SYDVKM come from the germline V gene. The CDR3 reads CASTAGLYEQYF. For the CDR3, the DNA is TGTGCCAGCACCGCGGGACTTTACGAGCAGTACTTC.